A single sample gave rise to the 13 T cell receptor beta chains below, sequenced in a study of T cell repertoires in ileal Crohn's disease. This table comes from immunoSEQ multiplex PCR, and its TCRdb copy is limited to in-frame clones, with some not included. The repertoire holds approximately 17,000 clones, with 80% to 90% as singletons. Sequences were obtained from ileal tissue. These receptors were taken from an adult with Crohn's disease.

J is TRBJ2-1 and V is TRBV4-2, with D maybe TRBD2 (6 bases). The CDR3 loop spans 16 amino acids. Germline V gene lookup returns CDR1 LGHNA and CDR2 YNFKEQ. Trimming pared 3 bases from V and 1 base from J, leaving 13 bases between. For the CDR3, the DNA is TGTGCCAGCAGCCAGAGAGCGGGTTTATCCTACAATGAGCAGTTCTTC. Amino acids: CASSQRAGLSYNEQFF.

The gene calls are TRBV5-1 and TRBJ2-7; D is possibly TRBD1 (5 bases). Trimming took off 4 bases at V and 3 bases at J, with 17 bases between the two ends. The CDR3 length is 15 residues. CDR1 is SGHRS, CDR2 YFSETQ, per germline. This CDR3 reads CASSPDSALGYEQYF. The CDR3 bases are TGCGCCAGCAGCCCCGACAGTGCCCTAGGCTACGAGCAGTACTTC.

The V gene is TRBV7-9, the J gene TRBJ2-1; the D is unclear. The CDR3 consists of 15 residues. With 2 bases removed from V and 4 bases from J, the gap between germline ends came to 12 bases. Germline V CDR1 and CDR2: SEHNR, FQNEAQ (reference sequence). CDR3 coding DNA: TGTGCCAGCAGCTTATATTCGGGTCCATACAATGAGCAGTTCTTC. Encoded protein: CASSLYSGPYNEQFF. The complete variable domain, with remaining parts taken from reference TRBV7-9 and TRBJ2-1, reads DTGVSQNPRHKITKRGQNVTFRCDPISEHNRLYWYRQTLGQGPEFLTYFQNEAQLEKSRLLSDRFSAERPKGSFSTLEIQRTEQGDSAMYLCASSLYSGPYNEQFFGPGTRLTVL.

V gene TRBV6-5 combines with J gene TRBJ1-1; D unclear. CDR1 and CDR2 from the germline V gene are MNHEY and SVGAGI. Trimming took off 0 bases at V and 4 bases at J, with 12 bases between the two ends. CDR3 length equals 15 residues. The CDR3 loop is CASSYSTITGTEAFF. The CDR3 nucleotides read TGTGCCAGCAGTTACTCGACTATTACTGGCACTGAAGCTTTCTTT.

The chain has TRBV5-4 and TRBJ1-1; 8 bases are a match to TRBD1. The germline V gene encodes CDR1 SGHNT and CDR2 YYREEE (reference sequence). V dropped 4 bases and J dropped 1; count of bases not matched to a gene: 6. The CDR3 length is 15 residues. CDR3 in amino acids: CASSDAGQGNTEAFF. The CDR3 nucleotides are TGTGCCAGCAGCGACGCCGGACAGGGGAACACTGAAGCTTTCTTT.

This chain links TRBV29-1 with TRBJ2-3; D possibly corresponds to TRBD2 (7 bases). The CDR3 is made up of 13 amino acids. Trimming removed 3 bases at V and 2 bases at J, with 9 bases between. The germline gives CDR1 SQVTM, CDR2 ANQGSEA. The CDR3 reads CSVEAGATDTQYF. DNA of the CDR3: TGCAGCGTTGAGGCGGGGGCCACAGATACGCAGTATTTT.

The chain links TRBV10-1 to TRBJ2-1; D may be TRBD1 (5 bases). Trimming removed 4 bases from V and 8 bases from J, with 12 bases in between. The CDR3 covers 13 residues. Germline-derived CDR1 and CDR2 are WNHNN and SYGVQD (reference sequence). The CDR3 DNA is TGCGCCAGCAGTGGGCAGGGATTCCATGAGCAGTTCTTC. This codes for CASSGQGFHEQFF.

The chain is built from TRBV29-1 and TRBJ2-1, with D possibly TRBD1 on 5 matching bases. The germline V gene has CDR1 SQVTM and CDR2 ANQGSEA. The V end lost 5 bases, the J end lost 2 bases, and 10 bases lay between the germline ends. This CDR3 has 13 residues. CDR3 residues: CSVSLDTYNEQFF. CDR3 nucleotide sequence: TGCAGCGTTTCCCTGGACACCTACAATGAGCAGTTCTTC.

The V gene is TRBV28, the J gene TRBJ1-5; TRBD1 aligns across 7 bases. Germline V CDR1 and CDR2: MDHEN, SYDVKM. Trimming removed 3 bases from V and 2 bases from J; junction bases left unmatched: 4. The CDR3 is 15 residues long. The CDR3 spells CASSFRGLGNQPQHF. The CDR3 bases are TGTGCCAGCAGTTTTAGGGGGCTTGGCAATCAGCCCCAGCATTTT.

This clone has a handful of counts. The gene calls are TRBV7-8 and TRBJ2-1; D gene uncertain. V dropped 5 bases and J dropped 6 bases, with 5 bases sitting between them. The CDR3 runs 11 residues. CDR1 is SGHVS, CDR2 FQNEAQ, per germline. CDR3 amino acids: CASSPFNEQFF. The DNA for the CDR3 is TGTGCCAGCAGCCCTTTCAATGAGCAGTTCTTC.

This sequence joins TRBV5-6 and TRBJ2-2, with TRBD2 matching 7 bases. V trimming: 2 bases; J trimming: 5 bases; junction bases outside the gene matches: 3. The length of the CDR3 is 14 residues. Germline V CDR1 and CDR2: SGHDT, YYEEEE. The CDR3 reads CASSLAGRTGELFF. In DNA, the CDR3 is TGTGCCAGCAGCTTAGCGGGAAGAACCGGGGAGCTGTTTTTT.

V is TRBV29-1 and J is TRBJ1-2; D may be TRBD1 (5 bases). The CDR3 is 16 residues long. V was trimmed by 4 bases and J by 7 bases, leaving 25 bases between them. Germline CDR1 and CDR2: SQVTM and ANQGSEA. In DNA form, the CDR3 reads TGCAGCGTTGTAAGGGCGCCGCGCGGGGGGATGGGTGGCTACACCTTC. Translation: CSVVRAPRGGMGGYTF.

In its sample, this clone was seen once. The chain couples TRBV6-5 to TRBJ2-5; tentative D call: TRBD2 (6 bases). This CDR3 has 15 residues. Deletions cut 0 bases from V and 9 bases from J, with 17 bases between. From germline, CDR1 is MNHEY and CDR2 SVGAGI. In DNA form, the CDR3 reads TGTGCCAGCAGTTACTCGGACGGTGGGGGGTTGGCCCAGTACTTC. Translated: CASSYSDGGGLAQYF.